This T cell receptor beta chain was obtained from a study of shared clonotypes between healthy human individuals. Study results and caveats: Having only a few donors restricted how much genetic and exposure-history diversity was captured. A reduction in generation probabilities was seen for non-shared clonotypes relative to those shared by all four donors. Rarefaction curves obtained for sorted subsets showed sequencing incomplete despite large depth. For naive CD4 cells, roughly 5.5% of clonotypes were shared across a few donors.

Assay used: immunoSEQ multiplex PCR; TCRdb lists only in-frame clones, some missing. The sample has about 550,000 clones; less than 97% are singletons. About this clone itself: Its antigen is unidentified.

V trimming: 1 base; J trimming: 1 base; junction bases outside the gene matches: 7. Germline V gene lookup returns CDR1 MGHRA and CDR2 YSYEKL. This CDR3 has 18 amino acids. Cells designated naive CD8 were CD45RO-negative and were positively selected for CCR7, with terminally differentiated effector memory CD45RA+ cells excluded. The sequencing input was naive CD8+ T cells sorted from blood. J is TRBJ2-4 and V is TRBV4-1, with 10 bases aligning to TRBD2. This sequence was found in a woman in her twenties or thirties in good health. The CDR3 region is CASSQVPLAGLAKNIQYF. The CDR3 bases are TGCGCCAGCAGCCAAGTACCACTAGCGGGGTTGGCCAAAAACATTCAGTACTTC.